The 3 T cell receptor beta chains listed next were all sequenced from one sample in a study of shared clonotypes between healthy human individuals. Produced via immunoSEQ multiplex PCR; TCRdb's table is partial and in-frame only. The sample has some 490,000 clones, approximately 81% seen once. Sequenced sample: PBMCs. Receptor source: a woman in her 40s in good health. Some clones in this sample may be carry-over from other donors' samples.

Concerning this clone: Sequence at one end of the junction differs from germline and may be a read error. The rearrangement uses TRBV28 and TRBJ1-4, with TRBD1 matching over 7 bases. CDR1 and CDR2 (germline): MDHEN, SYDVKM. The CDR3 has 14 residues. The DNA for the CDR3 is TGTGCCAGCATAACACAGGGCCAGGGGGAAAAACTGTCTTTT. Translation gives CASITQGQGEKLSF.

The chain couples TRBV6-1 to TRBJ2-3; D unclear. V dropped 3 bases and J dropped 2 bases, with 9 bases sitting between them. The CDR3 sequence is 14 residues long. Germline CDR1 is MNHNS and CDR2 is SASEGT. The CDR3 DNA follows: TGTGCCAGCAGTGATAGAGGACCCACAGATACGCAGTATTTT. Translated, it gives CASSDRGPTDTQYF.

The chain carries TRBV2 and TRBJ2-7; the D call may be TRBD1 or TRBD2 (5 bases each). The germline V and J ends were trimmed by 5 bases and 2 bases, with 16 bases remaining between them. The CDR3 has 15 amino acids. The V gene's germline CDR1 is SNHLY and CDR2 FYNNEI. CDR3 sequence reads: CASSQPGRLPYEQYF. CDR3 nucleotide sequence: TGTGCCAGCAGTCAGCCGGGACGCTTGCCCTACGAGCAGTACTTC.